This TCR beta chain was recovered during a study of molecular identifiers for immune sequencing clone quantification. Findings of the study overall: Clonotypes surpassing 20 RNA copies contained over 98% of effector molecules, versus under 1% in naive cells. Detecting spiked Jurkat TCR RNA from one cell among roughly 1 million naive cells was reportedly possible.

Sorting captured naive CD8 T cells as CD8+CD4-CCR7+CD45RA+. This clonotype appeared many times. Its antigen is not identified. The CDR3 has 15 amino acids. Germline CDR1 reads SGDLS; CDR2 reads YYNGEE. The V and J ends lost 4 bases and 0 bases respectively, with 13 bases between them. Generation of bulk TCR libraries relied on previously described methods and listed TCR primers. MiXCR, run by TCRdb on the PCR reads, gives a single entry per CDR3 protein. The data contain approximately 500,000 distinct CDR3 sequences, approximately 25% of them singletons. This clonotype was sampled from a human donor in good health. Some libraries in this study had Jurkat cell RNA spiked in. The V gene is TRBV9, the J gene TRBJ1-2; D call uncertain. The sequencing input was naive CD8+ T cells from blood, with Jurkat cell RNA spiked in. Documented subset: FACS-sorted CD8+CD4-CCR7+CD45RA+ naive T cells. CDR3: CASSSTYYPNYGYTF. The CDR3 DNA follows: TGTGCCAGCAGCTCGACCTATTACCCTAACTATGGCTACACCTTC.